Presented here are 22 T cell receptor beta chains from one specimen sequenced in a study of blood T cell repertoires in COVID-19. The table came from immunoSEQ multiplex PCR; TCRdb's copy has only in-frame clones and leaves some out. The sample includes 200,000 or so clones, 80% seen only once; the top ten take 5.5%. Specimen: peripheral blood. Receptor source: a woman aged 70-85 years with acute or convalescent COVID-19.

This sequence joins TRBV6-5 and TRBJ2-1, with TRBD2 matching over 8 bases. Germline loops: CDR1 MNHEY, CDR2 SVGAGI. Trimming cost V 5 bases and J 2 bases; bases outside gene matches: 5. The CDR3 length is 15 residues. CDR3 sequence (DNA): TGTGCCAGCAGTCTTAGCGGGATCCCCTACAATGAGCAGTTCTTC. Encoded protein: CASSLSGIPYNEQFF.

The J gene is TRBJ1-5, the V gene TRBV11-2; a possible D gene is TRBD1 (5 bases). The germline V and J ends were trimmed by 5 bases and 4 bases, with 9 bases remaining between them. Looked up from germline, CDR1 is SGHAT and CDR2 is FQNNGV. The CDR3 has 13 amino acids. Here the CDR3 reads CASSAGPNQPQHF. CDR3 in DNA: TGTGCCAGCAGCGCGGGACCAAATCAGCCCCAGCATTTT.

The chain recombines TRBV12-2 with TRBJ2-7; no DNA check was done on the table's D call, TRBD2. TRBV12-2 is reported as a pseudogene. CDR3 length equals 15 residues. The CDR3 coding sequence is TGTGCAAGTCGCCCCACTAGCGGGAGGAGAAACGAGCAGTACTTC. It translates to CASRPTSGRRNEQYF.

The chain combines TRBV29-1 with TRBJ1-4; maybe TRBD1 (6 bases). Germline CDR1 and CDR2: SQVTM and ANQGSEA. The length of the CDR3 is 12 residues. With 4 bases removed from V and 10 bases from J, the gap between germline ends came to 13 bases. The CDR3 region has the DNA TGCAGCGTTGTGGACCAAGGGGGAAAACTGTTTTTT. Amino acids: CSVVDQGGKLFF.

The chain carries TRBV7-2 and TRBJ2-7, with TRBD2 as a possible D gene (6 bases). CDR1 is SGHTA, CDR2 FQGNSA, per germline. V was pared by 1 base and J by 2 bases, with 12 bases between. This CDR3 is 15 amino acids long. CDR3 in amino acids: CASSLGAGTTYEQYF. CDR3 nucleotides: TGTGCCAGCAGCTTAGGTGCGGGGACGACCTACGAGCAGTACTTC.

CDR3 bases: TGTGCCAGCAGTTTATCCGGGACAGGGGGCTACGAGCAGTACTTC. It yields the protein CASSLSGTGGYEQYF. The V gene is TRBV28, the J gene TRBJ2-7; 11 positions match TRBD1. The length of the CDR3 is 15 residues. The V and J ends lost 1 base and 3 bases, in that order; junction bases with no gene match: 2. Germline-derived CDR1 and CDR2 are MDHEN and SYDVKM.

The genes are TRBV5-1 and TRBJ1-1; D is unresolved. CDR1 SGHRS and CDR2 YFSETQ come from the germline V gene. The CDR3 consists of 13 residues. The V gene lost 1 base and the J gene lost 3 bases, with 7 bases spanning the gap. The DNA for the CDR3 is TGCGCCAGCAGCTTGAACGGGGACACTGAAGCTTTCTTT. Protein sequence: CASSLNGDTEAFF.

The chain employs TRBV3-1 (or the pseudogene TRBV3-2) and TRBJ2-1; a weak D match, TRBD1 (6 bases). The V gene's germline CDR1 is LGHDT and CDR2 YNNKEL (reference sequence). The CDR3 spans 12 residues. The germline V and J ends were trimmed by 4 bases and 7 bases, with 8 bases remaining between them. The CDR3 sequence: CASSPQGNEQFF. The CDR3 DNA reads TGTGCCAGCAGCCCCCAGGGGAATGAGCAGTTCTTC.

The chain is built from TRBV7-2 and TRBJ2-5; a possible D gene is TRBD2 (6 bases). Per germline, CDR1 SGHTA and CDR2 FQGNSA. Trimming shortened V by 0 bases and J by 5 bases, and 13 bases separated the two germline ends. This CDR3 comprises 15 residues. CDR3 nucleotides: TGTGCCAGCAGCTTAGCGCGCGGGGCTATCGAGACCCAGTACTTC. Its protein product is CASSLARGAIETQYF.

This chain joins TRBV28 and TRBJ2-1; D unresolved. Trimming pared 2 bases from V and 0 bases from J, leaving 8 bases between. This CDR3 is built from 15 residues. Germline V gene lookup returns CDR1 MDHEN and CDR2 SYDVKM. CDR3 sequence (DNA): TGTGCCAGCAGTTTACCCACCGGCTCCTACAATGAGCAGTTCTTC. Translated: CASSLPTGSYNEQFF.

This chain joins TRBV18 and TRBJ2-2; 8 bases agree with TRBD2. Trimming took 2 bases from V and 1 from J; bases not matched to a gene: 3. Germline-derived CDR1 and CDR2 are KGHSH and LQKENI. This CDR3 comprises 16 residues. CDR3 sequence (DNA): TGTGCCAGCTCACCAATGGGACTAGGGAACACCGGGGAGCTGTTTTTT. Amino acid sequence: CASSPMGLGNTGELFF.

This sequence joins TRBV3-1 (or the pseudogene TRBV3-2) and TRBJ1-3; D gene ambiguous. This CDR3 contains 13 residues. From germline, CDR1 is LGHDT and CDR2 YNNKEL (reference sequence). V was clipped by 5 bases and J by 2 bases, with 7 bases between them. The CDR3 DNA sequence: TGTGCCAGCAGCTATCTTGCTGGAAACACCATATATTTT. Translated, it gives CASSYLAGNTIYF.

The chain links TRBV5-1 to TRBJ1-4, with 8 bases identical to TRBD1. CDR1 SGHRS and CDR2 YFSETQ come from the germline V gene. V lost 5 bases, J lost 5 bases, and 11 bases stayed unmatched. This CDR3 has 16 residues. In DNA, the CDR3 is TGCGCCAGCAGATTGCAACCAGGGGGCGCGAATGAAAAACTGTTTTTT. Amino acids: CASRLQPGGANEKLFF. Drawing the rest from reference TRBV5-1 and TRBJ1-4, the complete variable domain is KAGVTQTPRYLIKTRGQQVTLSCSPISGHRSVSWYQQTPGQGLQFLFEYFSETQRNKGNFPGRFSGRQFSNSRSEMNVSTLELGDSALYLCASRLQPGGANEKLFFGSGTQLSVL.

This clone was recorded only once. J is TRBJ2-1 and V is TRBV29-1, with 14 nucleotides matching TRBD2. Germline assignment: CDR1 SQVTM and CDR2 ANQGSEA. This CDR3 is built from 16 residues. The V segment lost 2 bases and the J segment 7 bases; nucleotides outside the gene matches: 7. The CDR3: CSVELMRTSGGNEQFF. The CDR3 DNA follows: TGCAGCGTTGAACTTATGAGGACTAGCGGGGGGAATGAGCAGTTCTTC.

V is TRBV28 and J is TRBJ2-7; D might be TRBD2 (6 bases). The length of the CDR3 is 14 residues. The ends were cut back, 3 bases at V and 2 bases at J, with 11 bases in the middle. Germline assignment: CDR1 MDHEN and CDR2 SYDVKM. The CDR3 sequence: CASSLDGGTYEQYF. The CDR3 region has the DNA TGTGCCAGCAGTTTGGACGGGGGAACCTACGAGCAGTACTTC. The complete variable domain, with remaining parts taken from reference TRBV28 and TRBJ2-7, reads DVKVTQSSRYLVKRTGEKVFLECVQDMDHENMFWYRQDPGLGLRLIYFSYDVKMKEKGDIPEGYSVSREKKERFSLILESASTNQTSMYLCASSLDGGTYEQYFGPGTRLTVT.

The rearrangement links TRBV30 to TRBJ1-1, with no clear D. Deletions cut 3 bases from V and 5 bases from J, with 7 bases between. There are 11 residues in the CDR3. In germline, CDR1 is GTSNPN, CDR2 SVGIG (reference sequence). The CDR3 loop is CAWSTGTEAFF. DNA of the CDR3: TGTGCCTGGAGCACCGGGACTGAAGCTTTCTTT.

The chain employs TRBV11-2 and TRBJ2-5; D ambiguous. CDR1 is SGHAT, CDR2 FQNNGV, per germline. The V end lost 0 bases, the J end lost 2 bases, and 7 bases lay between the germline ends. The CDR3 contains 14 residues. The CDR3 region is CASSLDRKQETQYF. CDR3 DNA sequence: TGTGCCAGCAGCTTAGACAGGAAACAAGAGACCCAGTACTTC.

The rearrangement uses TRBV28 and TRBJ1-2, with TRBD1 matching 7 bases. Unmatched junction bases numbered 4, after V lost 8 bases and J lost 4 bases. The germline V gene encodes CDR1 MDHEN and CDR2 SYDVKM. CDR3 length: 12 residues. The CDR3 protein is CASARDSYGYTF. The CDR3 nucleotides are TGTGCCAGCGCTCGGGACAGCTATGGCTACACCTTC.

This clone is a singleton in its sample. V is TRBV2 and J is TRBJ1-3, with 8 positions matching TRBD1. Germline CDR1 is SNHLY and CDR2 is FYNNEI. There are 19 residues in the CDR3. V shed 2 bases, J shed 0 bases, and the junction held 12 bases outside the gene matches. CDR3 residues: CASSELPGQGMFSGNTIYF. CDR3 nucleotides: TGTGCCAGCAGTGAATTACCCGGACAGGGAATGTTCTCTGGAAACACCATATATTTT.

This clone was recorded once. The V call is TRBV4-1, the J call TRBJ2-5; D is undetermined. V gave up 0 bases and J gave up 4 bases, with 9 bases separating them. The CDR3 length is 14 residues. CDR1 is MGHRA, CDR2 YSYEKL, per germline. The CDR3 sequence: CASSQDPAAETQYF. For the CDR3, the DNA is TGCGCCAGCAGCCAAGATCCCGCGGCAGAGACCCAGTACTTC.

The chain joins TRBV28 to TRBJ2-7; no reliable D call. CDR1 is MDHEN and CDR2 is SYDVKM in the germline V gene. Trimming cost V 2 bases and J 3 bases, with 14 bases left between them. The CDR3 is 15 amino acids. CDR3 coding DNA: TGTGCCAGCAGTTTAGTCGGAGAAGGAAGCTACGAGCAGTACTTC. Its protein is CASSLVGEGSYEQYF.

V usage is TRBV10-3 and J usage is TRBJ2-7; perhaps TRBD2 as D (6 bases). The CDR3 extends over 12 amino acids. In germline, CDR1 is ENHRY, CDR2 SYGVKD. V was clipped by 5 bases and J by 5 bases, with 10 bases between them. CDR3 sequence reads: CAISPSEDEQYF. Here the CDR3 DNA reads TGTGCCATCAGTCCTAGCGAAGACGAGCAGTACTTC.